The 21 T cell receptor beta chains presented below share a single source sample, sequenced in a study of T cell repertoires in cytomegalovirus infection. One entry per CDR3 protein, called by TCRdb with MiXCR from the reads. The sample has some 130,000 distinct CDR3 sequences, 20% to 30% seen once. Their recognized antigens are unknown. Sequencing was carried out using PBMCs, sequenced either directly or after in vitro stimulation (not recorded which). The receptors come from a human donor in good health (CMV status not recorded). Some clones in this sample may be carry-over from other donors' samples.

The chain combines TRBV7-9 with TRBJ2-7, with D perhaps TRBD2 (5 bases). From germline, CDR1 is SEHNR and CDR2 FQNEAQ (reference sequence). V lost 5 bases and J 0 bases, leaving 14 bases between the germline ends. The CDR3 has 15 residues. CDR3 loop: CASSGEGKSSYEQYV. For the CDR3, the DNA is TGTGCCAGCAGCGGAGAGGGTAAGAGCTCCTACGAGCAGTACGTC.

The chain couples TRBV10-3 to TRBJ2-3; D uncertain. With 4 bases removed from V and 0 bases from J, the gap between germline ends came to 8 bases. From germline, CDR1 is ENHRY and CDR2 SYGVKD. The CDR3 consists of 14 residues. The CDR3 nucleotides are TGTGCCATCAGTGGTGACACCAGCACAGATACGCAGTATTTT. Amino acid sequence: CAISGDTSTDTQYF.

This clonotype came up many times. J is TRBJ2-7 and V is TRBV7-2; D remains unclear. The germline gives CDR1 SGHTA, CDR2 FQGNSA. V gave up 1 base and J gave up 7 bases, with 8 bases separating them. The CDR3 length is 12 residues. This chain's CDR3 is CASSLDRWEQYF. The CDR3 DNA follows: TGTGCCAGCAGCTTAGATAGGTGGGAGCAGTACTTC.

The CDR3, as DNA: TGTGCCAGCAGCACGACAGGGAATAGCAATCAGCCCCAGCATTTT. Amino acids: CASSTTGNSNQPQHF. The rearrangement uses TRBV7-9 and TRBJ1-5, with 7 bases matching TRBD1. The CDR3 spans 15 residues. The V and J ends lost 5 bases and 0 bases, in that order; junction bases with no gene match: 4. Looked up from germline, CDR1 is SEHNR and CDR2 is FQNEAQ (reference sequence). Drawing the rest from reference TRBV7-9 and TRBJ1-5, the complete variable domain is DTGVSQNPRHKITKRGQNVTFRCDPISEHNRLYWYRQTLGQGPEFLTYFQNEAQLEKSRLLSDRFSAERPKGSFSTLEIQRTEQGDSAMYLCASSTTGNSNQPQHFGDGTRLSIL.

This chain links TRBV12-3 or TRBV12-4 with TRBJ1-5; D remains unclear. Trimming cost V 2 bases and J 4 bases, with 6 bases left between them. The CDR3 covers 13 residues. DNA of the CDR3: TGTGCCAGCAGTTTAACCGGTAATCAGCCCCAGCATTTT. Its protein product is CASSLTGNQPQHF.

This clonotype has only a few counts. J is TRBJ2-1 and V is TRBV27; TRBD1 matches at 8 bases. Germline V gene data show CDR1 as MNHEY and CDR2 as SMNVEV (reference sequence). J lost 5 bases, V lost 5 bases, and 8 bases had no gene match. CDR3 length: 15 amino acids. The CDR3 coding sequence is TGTGCCAGCAGTATGGTGACAGGGGTACACAATGAGCAGTTCTTC. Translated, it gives CASSMVTGVHNEQFF.

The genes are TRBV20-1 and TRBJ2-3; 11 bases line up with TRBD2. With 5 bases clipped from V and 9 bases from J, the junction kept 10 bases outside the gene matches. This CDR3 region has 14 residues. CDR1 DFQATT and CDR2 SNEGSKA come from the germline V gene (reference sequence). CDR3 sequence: CSAQTSGVAGTQYF. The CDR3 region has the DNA TGCAGTGCTCAGACTAGCGGGGTGGCAGGGACGCAGTATTTT.

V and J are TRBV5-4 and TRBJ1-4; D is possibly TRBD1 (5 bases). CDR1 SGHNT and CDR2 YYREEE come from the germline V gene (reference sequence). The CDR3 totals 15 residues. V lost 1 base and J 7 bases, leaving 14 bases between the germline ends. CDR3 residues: CASSLMGGGGEKLFF. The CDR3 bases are TGTGCCAGCAGCTTGATGGGGGGAGGAGGTGAAAAACTGTTTTTT.

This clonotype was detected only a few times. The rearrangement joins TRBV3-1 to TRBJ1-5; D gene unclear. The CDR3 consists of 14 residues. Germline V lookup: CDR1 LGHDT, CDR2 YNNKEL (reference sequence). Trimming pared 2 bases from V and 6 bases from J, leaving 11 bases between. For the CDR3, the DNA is TGTGCCAGCAGCCAATTGAGTGTGGGTCAGCCCCAGCATTTT. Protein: CASSQLSVGQPQHF.

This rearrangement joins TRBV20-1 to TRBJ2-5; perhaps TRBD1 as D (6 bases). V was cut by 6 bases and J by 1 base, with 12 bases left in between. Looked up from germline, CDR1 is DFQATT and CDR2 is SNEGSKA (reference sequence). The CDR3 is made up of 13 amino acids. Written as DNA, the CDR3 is TGCAGTGCACTCCGGGACACCCAAGAGACCCAGTACTTC. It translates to CSALRDTQETQYF.

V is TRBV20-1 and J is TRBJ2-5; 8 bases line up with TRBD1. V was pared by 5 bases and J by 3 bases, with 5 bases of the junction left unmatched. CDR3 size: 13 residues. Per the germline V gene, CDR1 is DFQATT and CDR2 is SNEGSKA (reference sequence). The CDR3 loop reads CSAWTGLEETQYF. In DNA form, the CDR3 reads TGCAGTGCTTGGACAGGGCTGGAAGAGACCCAGTACTTC.

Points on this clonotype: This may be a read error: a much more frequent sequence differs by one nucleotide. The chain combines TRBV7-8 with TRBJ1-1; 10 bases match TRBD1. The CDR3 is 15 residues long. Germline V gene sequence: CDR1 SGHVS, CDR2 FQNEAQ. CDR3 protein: CAGSPDRGRNTEAFF. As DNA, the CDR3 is TGTGCCGGCAGCCCGGACAGGGGGAGGAACACTGAAGCTTTCTTT.

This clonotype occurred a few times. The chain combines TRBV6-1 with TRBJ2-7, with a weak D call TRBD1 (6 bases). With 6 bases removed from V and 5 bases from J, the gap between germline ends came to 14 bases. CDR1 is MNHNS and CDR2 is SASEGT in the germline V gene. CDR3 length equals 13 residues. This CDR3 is CASRNRDPHEQYF. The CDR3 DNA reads TGTGCCAGCAGGAACAGGGATCCCCACGAGCAGTACTTC.

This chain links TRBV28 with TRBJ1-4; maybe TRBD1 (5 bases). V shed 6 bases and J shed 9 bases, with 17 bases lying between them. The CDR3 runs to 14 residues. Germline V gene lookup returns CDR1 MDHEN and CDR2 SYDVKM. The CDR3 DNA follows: TGTGCCAGCAGCGGCCCCGGGGGTACGCAAAAACTGTTTTTT. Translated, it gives CASSGPGGTQKLFF.

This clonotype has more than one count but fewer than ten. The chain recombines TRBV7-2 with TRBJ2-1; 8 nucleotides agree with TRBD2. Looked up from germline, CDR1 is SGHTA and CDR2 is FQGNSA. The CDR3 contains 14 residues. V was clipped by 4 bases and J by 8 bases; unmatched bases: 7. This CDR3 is CASSSTGGRDEQFF. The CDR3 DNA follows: TGTGCCAGCAGCTCCACGGGAGGGAGGGATGAGCAGTTCTTC. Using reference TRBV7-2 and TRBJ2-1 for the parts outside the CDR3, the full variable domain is GAGVSQSPSNKVTEKGKDVELRCDPISGHTALYWYRQSLGQGLEFLIYFQGNSAPDKSGLPSDRFSAERTGGSVSTLTIQRTQQEDSAVYLCASSSTGGRDEQFFGPGTRLTVL.

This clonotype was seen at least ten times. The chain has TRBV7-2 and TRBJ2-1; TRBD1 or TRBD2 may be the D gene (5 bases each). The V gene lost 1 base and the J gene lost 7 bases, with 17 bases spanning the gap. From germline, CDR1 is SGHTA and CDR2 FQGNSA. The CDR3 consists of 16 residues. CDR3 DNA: TGTGCCAGCAGCTTAGGTTCCGGGACCGACGGGAATGAGCAGTTCTTC. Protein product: CASSLGSGTDGNEQFF.

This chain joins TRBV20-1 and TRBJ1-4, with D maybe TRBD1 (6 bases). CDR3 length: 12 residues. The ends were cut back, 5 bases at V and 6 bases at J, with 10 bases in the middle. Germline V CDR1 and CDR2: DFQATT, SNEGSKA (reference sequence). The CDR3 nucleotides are TGCAGTGCTTTACAGGGTTATGAAAAACTGTTTTTT. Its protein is CSALQGYEKLFF.

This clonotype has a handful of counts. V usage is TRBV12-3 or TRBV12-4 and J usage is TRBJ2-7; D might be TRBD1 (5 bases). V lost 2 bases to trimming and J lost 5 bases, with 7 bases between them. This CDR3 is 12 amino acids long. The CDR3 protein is CASSLWGNEQYF. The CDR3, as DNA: TGTGCCAGCAGTTTATGGGGCAACGAGCAGTACTTC.

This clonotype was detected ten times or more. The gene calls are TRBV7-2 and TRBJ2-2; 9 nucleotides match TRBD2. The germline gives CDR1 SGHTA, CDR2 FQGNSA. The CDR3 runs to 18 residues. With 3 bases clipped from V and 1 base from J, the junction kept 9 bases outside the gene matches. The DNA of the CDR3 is TGTGCCAGCAGCTTGAGGAGCCTTAGCGGGAGGAACACCGGGGAGCTGTTTTTT. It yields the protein CASSLRSLSGRNTGELFF.

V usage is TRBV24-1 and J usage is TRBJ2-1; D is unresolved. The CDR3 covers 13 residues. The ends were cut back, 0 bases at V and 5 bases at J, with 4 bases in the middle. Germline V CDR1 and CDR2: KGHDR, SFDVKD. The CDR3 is CATSDLRDNEQFF. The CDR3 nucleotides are TGTGCCACCAGTGATTTGCGGGACAATGAGCAGTTCTTC.

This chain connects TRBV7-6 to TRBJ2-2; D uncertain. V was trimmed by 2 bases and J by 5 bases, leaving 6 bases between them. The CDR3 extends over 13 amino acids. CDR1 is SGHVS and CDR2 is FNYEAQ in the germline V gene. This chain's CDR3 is CASSLMETGELFF. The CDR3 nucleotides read TGTGCCAGCAGCTTAATGGAGACCGGGGAGCTGTTTTTT.